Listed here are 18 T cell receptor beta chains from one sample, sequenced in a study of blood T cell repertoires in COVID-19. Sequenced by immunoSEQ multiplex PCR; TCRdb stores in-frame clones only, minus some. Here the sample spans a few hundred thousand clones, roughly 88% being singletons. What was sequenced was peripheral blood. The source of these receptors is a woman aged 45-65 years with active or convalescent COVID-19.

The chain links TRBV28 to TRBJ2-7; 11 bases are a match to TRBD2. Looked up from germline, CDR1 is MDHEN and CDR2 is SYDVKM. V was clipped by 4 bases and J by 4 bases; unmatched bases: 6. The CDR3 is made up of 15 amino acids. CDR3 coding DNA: TGTGCCAGCAGTTCGGGACTAGCGGAGATGTACGAGCAGTACTTC. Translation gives CASSSGLAEMYEQYF. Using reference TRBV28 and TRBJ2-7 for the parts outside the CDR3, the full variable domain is DVKVTQSSRYLVKRTGEKVFLECVQDMDHENMFWYRQDPGLGLRLIYFSYDVKMKEKGDIPEGYSVSREKKERFSLILESASTNQTSMYLCASSSGLAEMYEQYFGPGTRLTVT.

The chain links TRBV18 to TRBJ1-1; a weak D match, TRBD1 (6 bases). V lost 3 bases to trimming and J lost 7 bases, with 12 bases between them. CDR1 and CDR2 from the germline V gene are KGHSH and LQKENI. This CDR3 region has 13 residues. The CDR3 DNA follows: TGTGCCAGCTCACCTTTCGGACAGAATGAAGCTTTCTTT. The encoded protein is CASSPFGQNEAFF.

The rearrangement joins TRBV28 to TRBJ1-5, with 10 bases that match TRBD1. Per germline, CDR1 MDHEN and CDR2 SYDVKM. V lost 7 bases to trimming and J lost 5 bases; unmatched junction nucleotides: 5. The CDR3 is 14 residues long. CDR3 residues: CASIRGQGYQPQHF. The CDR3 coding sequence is TGTGCCAGCATCCGGGGACAGGGGTATCAGCCCCAGCATTTT. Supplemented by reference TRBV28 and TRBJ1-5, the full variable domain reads DVKVTQSSRYLVKRTGEKVFLECVQDMDHENMFWYRQDPGLGLRLIYFSYDVKMKEKGDIPEGYSVSREKKERFSLILESASTNQTSMYLCASIRGQGYQPQHFGDGTRLSIL.

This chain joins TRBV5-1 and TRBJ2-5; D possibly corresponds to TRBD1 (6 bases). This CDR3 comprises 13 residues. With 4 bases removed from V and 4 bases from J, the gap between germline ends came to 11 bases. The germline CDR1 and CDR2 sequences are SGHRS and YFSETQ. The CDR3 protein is CASSVTGSETQYF. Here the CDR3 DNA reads TGCGCCAGCAGCGTTACAGGGTCAGAGACCCAGTACTTC. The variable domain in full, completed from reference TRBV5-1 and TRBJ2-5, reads KAGVTQTPRYLIKTRGQQVTLSCSPISGHRSVSWYQQTPGQGLQFLFEYFSETQRNKGNFPGRFSGRQFSNSRSEMNVSTLELGDSALYLCASSVTGSETQYFGPGTRLLVL.

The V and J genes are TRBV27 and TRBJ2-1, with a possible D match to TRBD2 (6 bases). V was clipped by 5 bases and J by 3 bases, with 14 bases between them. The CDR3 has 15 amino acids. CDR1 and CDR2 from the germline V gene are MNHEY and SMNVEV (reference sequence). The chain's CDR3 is CASSPSISGYNEQFF. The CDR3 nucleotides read TGTGCCAGCAGTCCTTCTATTAGCGGCTACAATGAGCAGTTCTTC.

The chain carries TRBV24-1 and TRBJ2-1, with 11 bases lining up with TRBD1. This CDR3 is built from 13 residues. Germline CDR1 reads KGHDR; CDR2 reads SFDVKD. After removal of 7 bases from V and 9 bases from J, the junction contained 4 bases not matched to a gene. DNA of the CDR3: TGTGCCACCAGAGGACAGGGGGCGGGTGAGCAGTTCTTC. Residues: CATRGQGAGEQFF.

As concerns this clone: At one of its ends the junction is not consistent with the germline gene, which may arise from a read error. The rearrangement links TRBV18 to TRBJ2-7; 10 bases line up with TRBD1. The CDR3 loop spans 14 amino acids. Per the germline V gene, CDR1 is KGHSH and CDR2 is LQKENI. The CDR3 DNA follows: TGTGCCAGCTCACTCGACAGGGGGCTGTTCATCCTGACCTTC. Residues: CASSLDRGLFILTF.

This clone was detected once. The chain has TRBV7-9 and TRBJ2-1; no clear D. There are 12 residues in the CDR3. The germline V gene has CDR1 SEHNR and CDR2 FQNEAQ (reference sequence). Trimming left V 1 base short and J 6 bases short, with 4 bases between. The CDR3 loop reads CASSLELNEQFF. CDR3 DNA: TGTGCCAGCAGCTTAGAACTCAATGAGCAGTTCTTC.

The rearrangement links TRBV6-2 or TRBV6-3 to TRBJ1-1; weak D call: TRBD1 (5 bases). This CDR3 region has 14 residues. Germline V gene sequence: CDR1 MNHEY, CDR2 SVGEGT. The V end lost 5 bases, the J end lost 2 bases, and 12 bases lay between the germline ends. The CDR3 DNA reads TGTGCCAGCAGTCCCTCCAGGGTCAACACTGAAGCTTTCTTT. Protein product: CASSPSRVNTEAFF.

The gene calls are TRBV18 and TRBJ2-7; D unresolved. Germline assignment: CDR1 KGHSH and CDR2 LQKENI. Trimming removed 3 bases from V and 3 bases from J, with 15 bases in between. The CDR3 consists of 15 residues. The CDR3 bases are TGTGCCAGCTCACCTCGCTCTCGAGTAAACTACGAGCAGTACTTC. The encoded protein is CASSPRSRVNYEQYF.

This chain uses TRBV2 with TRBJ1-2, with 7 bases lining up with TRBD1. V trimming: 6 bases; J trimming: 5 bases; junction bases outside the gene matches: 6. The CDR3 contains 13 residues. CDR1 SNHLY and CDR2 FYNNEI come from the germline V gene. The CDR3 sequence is CASSEQGTYGYTF. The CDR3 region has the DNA TGTGCCAGCAGCGAACAGGGGACGTATGGCTACACCTTC.

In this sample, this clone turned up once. The chain's CDR3 is CASSTLPGQGGTGELFF. The CDR3 DNA reads TGTGCCAGTAGTACCCTTCCCGGACAGGGTGGTACCGGGGAGCTGTTTTTT. This chain links TRBV19 with TRBJ2-2; 8 bases are shared with TRBD1. CDR1 and CDR2 from the germline V gene are LNHDA and SQIVND (reference sequence). CDR3 size: 17 residues. V lost 4 bases, J lost 5 bases, and 12 bases stayed unmatched. Variable domain in full (rest from reference TRBV19 and TRBJ2-2): DGGITQSPKYLFRKEGQNVTLSCEQNLNHDAMYWYRQDPGQGLRLIYYSQIVNDFQKGDIAEGYSVSREKKESFPLTVTSAQKNPTAFYLCASSTLPGQGGTGELFFGEGSRLTVL.

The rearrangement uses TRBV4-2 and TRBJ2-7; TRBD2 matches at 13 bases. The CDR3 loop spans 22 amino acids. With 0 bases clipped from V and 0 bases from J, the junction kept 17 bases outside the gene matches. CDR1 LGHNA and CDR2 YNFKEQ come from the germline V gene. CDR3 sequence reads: CASSQDRPRPGLAGSLSYEQYF. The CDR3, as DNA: TGTGCCAGCAGCCAAGACCGCCCTCGCCCGGGACTAGCGGGGTCCCTCTCCTACGAGCAGTACTTC.

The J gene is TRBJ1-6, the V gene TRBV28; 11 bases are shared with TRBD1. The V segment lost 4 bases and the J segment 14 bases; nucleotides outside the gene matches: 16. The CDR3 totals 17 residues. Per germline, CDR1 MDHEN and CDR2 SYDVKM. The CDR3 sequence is CASSSPRGQGAQGTLHF. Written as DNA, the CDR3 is TGTGCCAGCAGTTCTCCTCGAGGACAGGGGGCGCAGGGAACCCTCCACTTT.

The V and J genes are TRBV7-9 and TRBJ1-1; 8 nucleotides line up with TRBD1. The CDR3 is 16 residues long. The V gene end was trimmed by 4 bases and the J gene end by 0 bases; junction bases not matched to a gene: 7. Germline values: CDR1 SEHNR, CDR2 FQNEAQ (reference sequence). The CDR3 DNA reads TGTGCCAGCAGCTCTTGGGGACAGGTGATGAACACTGAAGCTTTCTTT. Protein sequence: CASSSWGQVMNTEAFF.

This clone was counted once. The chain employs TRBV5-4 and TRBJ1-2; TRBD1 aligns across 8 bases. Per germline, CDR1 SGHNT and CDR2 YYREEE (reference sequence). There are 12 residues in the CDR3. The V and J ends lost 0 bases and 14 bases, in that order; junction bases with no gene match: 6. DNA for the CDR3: TGTGCCAGCAGCTTGGGGCAGGGGGCTGTTACCTTC. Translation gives CASSLGQGAVTF.

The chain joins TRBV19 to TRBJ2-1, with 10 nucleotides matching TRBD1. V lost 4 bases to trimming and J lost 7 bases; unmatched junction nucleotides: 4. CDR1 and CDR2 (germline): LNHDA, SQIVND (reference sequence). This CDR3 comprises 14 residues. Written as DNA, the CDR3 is TGTGCCAGTAGTAGGGGACAGGGGTTAAATGAGCAGTTCTTC. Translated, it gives CASSRGQGLNEQFF.

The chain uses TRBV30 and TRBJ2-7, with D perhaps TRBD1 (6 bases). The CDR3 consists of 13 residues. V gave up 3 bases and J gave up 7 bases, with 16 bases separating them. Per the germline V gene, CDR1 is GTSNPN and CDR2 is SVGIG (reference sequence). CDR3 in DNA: TGTGCCTGGAGCGGGGACCCTAGGGGGGAGCAGTACTTC. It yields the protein CAWSGDPRGEQYF.